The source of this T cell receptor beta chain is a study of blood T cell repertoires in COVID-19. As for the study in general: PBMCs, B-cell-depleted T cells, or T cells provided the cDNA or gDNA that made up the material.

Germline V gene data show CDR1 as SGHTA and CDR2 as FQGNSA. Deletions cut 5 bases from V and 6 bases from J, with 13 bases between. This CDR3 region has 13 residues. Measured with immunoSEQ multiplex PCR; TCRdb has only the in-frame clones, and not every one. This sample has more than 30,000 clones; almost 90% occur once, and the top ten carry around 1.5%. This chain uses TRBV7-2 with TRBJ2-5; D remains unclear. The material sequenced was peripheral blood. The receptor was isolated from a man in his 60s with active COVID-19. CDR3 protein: CASSPGMRQTQYF. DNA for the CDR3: TGTGCCAGCAGCCCGGGTATGCGGCAGACCCAGTACTTC.